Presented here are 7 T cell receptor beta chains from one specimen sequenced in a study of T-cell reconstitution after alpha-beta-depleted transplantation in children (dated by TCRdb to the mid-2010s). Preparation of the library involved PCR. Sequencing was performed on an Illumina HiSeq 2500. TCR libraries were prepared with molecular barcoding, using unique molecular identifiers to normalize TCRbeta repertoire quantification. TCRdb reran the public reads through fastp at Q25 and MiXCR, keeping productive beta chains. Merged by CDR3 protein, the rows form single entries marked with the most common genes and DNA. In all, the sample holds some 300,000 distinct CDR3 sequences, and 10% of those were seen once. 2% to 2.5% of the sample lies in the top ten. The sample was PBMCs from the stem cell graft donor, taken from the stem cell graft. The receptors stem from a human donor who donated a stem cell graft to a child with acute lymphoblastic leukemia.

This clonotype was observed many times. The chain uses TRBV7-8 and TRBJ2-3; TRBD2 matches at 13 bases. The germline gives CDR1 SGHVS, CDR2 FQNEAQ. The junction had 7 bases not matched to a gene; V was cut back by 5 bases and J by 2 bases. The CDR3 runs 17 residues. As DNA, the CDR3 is TGTGCCAGCAGCCCAGGGACTAGCGGGACTATCACAGATACGCAGTATTTT. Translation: CASSPGTSGTITDTQYF.

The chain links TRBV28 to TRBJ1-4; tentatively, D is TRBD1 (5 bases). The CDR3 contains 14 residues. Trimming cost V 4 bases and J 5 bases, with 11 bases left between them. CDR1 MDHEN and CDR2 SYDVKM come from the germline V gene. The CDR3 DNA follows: TGTGCCAGCAGTTCGCCAGGGTGGAATGAAAAACTGTTTTTT. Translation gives CASSSPGWNEKLFF. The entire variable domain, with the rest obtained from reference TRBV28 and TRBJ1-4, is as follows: DVKVTQSSRYLVKRTGEKVFLECVQDMDHENMFWYRQDPGLGLRLIYFSYDVKMKEKGDIPEGYSVSREKKERFSLILESASTNQTSMYLCASSSPGWNEKLFFGSGTQLSVL.

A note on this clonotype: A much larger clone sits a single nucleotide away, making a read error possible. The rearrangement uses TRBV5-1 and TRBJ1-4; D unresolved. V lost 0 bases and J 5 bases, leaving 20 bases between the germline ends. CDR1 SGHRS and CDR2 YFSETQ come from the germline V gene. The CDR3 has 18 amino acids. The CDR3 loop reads CASSLGPIGARLNEKLFF. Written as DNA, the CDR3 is TGCGCCAGCAGCTTGGGCCCGATCGGTGCGCGTCTCAATGAAAAACTGTTTTTT.

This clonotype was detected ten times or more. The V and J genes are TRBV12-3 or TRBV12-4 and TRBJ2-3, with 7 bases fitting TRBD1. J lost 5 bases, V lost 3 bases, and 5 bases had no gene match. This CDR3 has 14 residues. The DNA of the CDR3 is TGTGCCAGCAGTTTCCGGACAGGCCGAGATACGCAGTATTTT. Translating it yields CASSFRTGRDTQYF.

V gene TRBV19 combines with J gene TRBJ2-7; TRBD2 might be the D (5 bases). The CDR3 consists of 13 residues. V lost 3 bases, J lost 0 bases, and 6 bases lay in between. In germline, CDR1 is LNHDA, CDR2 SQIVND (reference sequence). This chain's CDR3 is CASSMTNSYEQYF. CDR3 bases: TGTGCCAGTAGTATGACTAACTCCTACGAGCAGTACTTC.

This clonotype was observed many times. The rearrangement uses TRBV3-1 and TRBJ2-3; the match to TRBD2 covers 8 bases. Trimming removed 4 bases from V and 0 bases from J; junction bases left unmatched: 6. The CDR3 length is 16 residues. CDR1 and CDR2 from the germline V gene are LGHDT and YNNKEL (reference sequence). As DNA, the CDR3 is TGTGCCAGCAGCCTGAGCGGGAGCCGTAGCACAGATACGCAGTATTTT. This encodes CASSLSGSRSTDTQYF.

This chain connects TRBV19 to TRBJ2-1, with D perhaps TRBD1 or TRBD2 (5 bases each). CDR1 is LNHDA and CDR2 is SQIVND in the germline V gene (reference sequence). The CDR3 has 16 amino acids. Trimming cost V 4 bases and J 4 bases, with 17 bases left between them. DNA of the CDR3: TGTGCCAGTAGTAAGGGTTGGGGGAGAACTTACAATGAGCAGTTCTTC. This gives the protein CASSKGWGRTYNEQFF.